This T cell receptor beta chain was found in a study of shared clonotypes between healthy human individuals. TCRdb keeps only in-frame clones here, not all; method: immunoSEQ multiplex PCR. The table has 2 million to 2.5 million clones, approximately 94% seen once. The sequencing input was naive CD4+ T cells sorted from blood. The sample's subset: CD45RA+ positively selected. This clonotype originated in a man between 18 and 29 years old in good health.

Written as DNA, the CDR3 is TGTGCCAGCAGCCCCCGACAGGCACAATCTCTCTATGGCTACACCTTC. Amino acids: CASSPRQAQSLYGYTF. J is TRBJ1-2 and V is TRBV7-2; D possibly corresponds to TRBD1 (6 bases). This CDR3 is 16 amino acids long. With 5 bases removed from V and 4 bases from J, the gap between germline ends came to 20 bases. In germline, CDR1 is SGHTA, CDR2 FQGNSA.